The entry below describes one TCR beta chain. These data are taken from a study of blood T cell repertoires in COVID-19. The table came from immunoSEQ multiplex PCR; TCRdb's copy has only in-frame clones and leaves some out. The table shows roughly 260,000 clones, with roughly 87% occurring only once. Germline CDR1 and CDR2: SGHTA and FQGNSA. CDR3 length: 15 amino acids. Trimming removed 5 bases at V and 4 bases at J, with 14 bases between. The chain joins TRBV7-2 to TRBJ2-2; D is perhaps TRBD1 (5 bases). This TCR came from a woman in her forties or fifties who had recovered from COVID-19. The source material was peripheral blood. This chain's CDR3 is CASSRIRQLTGELFF. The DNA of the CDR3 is TGTGCCAGCAGCCGTATTCGACAGCTCACCGGGGAGCTGTTTTTT.